This T cell receptor beta chain was retrieved from a study of T-cell reconstitution after alpha-beta-depleted transplantation in children (dated by TCRdb to 2016 to 2017). In the study overall: T-cell immune reconstitution after TCRalphabeta/CD19-depleted allogeneic hematopoietic cell transplantation in children was quantitatively tracked in the study by means of TCR repertoire profiling.

The library came from PCR. Data came from an Illumina HiSeq 2500. TCR libraries were prepared with molecular barcoding, using unique molecular identifiers to normalize TCRbeta repertoire quantification. Using fastp trimming at Q25 and MiXCR clonotype assembly, TCRdb reanalyzed the public sequencing data and kept in-frame beta chains. Rows merge per CDR3 protein into single entries with the most common DNA and genes. This sample gives about 540,000 distinct CDR3 sequences in total; roughly 18% of them show up just once. Of the sample, 3% to 3.5% is held by the ten largest clones. The germline ends are 13 bases apart after V is trimmed by 10 bases and J by 7 bases. Including the terminal cysteine and phenylalanine, the CDR3 comprises 11 residues. Kept here is only the CDR3 DNA, which spans 33 bases and is read in frame from base 1. In regard to this clonotype: Its recognized antigen is unknown. Base qualities are not at hand, and no much larger clone is one base apart.

The chain couples TRBV12-3 or TRBV12-4 to TRBJ1-1; no D gene can be assigned with confidence. The specimen was PBMCs from the stem cell graft donor, collected from the stem cell graft. This TCR derives from a human donor who donated a stem cell graft to a child with acute lymphoblastic leukemia. The nucleotide sequence is given as TGTGCCACGACTTGGGCTTTTGAAGCTTTCTTT. Its product reads: CATTWAFEAFF.